This passage covers 7 T cell receptor beta chains from one sample sequenced in a study of shared clonotypes between healthy human individuals. Naive CD8 cells lacked CD45RO, underwent positive selection for CCR7 and left out terminally differentiated effector memory CD45RA+ cells. Profiled with immunoSEQ multiplex PCR; TCRdb holds only in-frame clones, not every one. Of some 2 million clones in the sample, just under 95% were seen once. The specimen was naive CD8+ T cells sorted from blood. The source of these receptors is a man younger than 35 in good health.

This chain uses TRBV18 with TRBJ2-2, with unresolved D. The CDR3 has 14 residues. The germline V and J ends were trimmed by 8 bases and 1 base, with 11 bases remaining between them. Germline values: CDR1 KGHSH, CDR2 LQKENI. The DNA for the CDR3 is TGTGCCAGCCGGCCACGTGGGAACACCGGGGAGCTGTTTTTT. Its protein is CASRPRGNTGELFF.

The V call is TRBV18, the J call TRBJ2-7; TRBD2 matches at 9 bases. This CDR3 contains 17 residues. With V trimmed by 3 bases and J by 7 bases, 16 bases remained unmatched. Germline CDR1 reads KGHSH; CDR2 reads LQKENI. For the CDR3, the DNA is TGTGCCAGCTCACCTGGGGCTAGCGGGACGCTTTTTGAGGAGCAGTACTTC. The encoded protein is CASSPGASGTLFEEQYF.

This clone appeared a few times. The chain is built from TRBV27 and TRBJ1-2, with 7 bases matching TRBD1. Germline trimming cut 4 bases from V and 4 bases from J; bases unmatched to any gene: 3. CDR3 size: 13 residues. Germline V CDR1 and CDR2: MNHEY, SMNVEV (reference sequence). Here the CDR3 reads CASSSTGIYGYTF. CDR3 nucleotides: TGTGCCAGCAGTTCGACAGGGATCTATGGCTACACCTTC.

The V gene is TRBV4-1, the J gene TRBJ1-5; possible D gene TRBD1, 5 bases. Germline V gene sequence: CDR1 MGHRA, CDR2 YSYEKL. The CDR3 is 12 residues long. The germline V and J ends were trimmed by 5 bases and 4 bases, with 6 bases remaining between them. CDR3 nucleotide sequence: TGCGCCAGCAGCGGGGGAAATCAGCCCCAGCATTTT. Residues: CASSGGNQPQHF.

The V and J genes are TRBV7-8 and TRBJ2-7, with D unclear. This CDR3 spans 13 amino acids. Trimming took off 2 bases at V and 1 base at J, with 6 bases between the two ends. Germline V gives CDR1 SGHVS, CDR2 FQNEAQ. For the CDR3, the DNA is TGTGCCAGCAGCTTAACCCGTTCCTACGAGCAGTACTTC. It codes for CASSLTRSYEQYF.

The chain joins TRBV4-1 to TRBJ1-6, with a weak D call TRBD1 (5 bases). This CDR3 contains 16 residues. V gave up 4 bases and J gave up 10 bases, with 20 bases separating them. The V gene's germline CDR1 is MGHRA and CDR2 YSYEKL. The CDR3 bases are TGCGCCAGCAGCCCTGCCCTCGGGGCGCCGGGGTCACCCCTCCACTTT. Amino acids: CASSPALGAPGSPLHF.

The V gene is TRBV4-1, the J gene TRBJ2-3; 9 positions agree with TRBD1. J gave up 6 bases and V 1 base, and 8 bases lay outside the gene matches. The CDR3 sequence is 16 residues long. The V gene's germline CDR1 is MGHRA and CDR2 YSYEKL. CDR3 nucleotide sequence: TGCGCCAGCAGCCAAGTCCTAGGGGGACAGGGCGATACGCAGTATTTT. Amino acid sequence: CASSQVLGGQGDTQYF.